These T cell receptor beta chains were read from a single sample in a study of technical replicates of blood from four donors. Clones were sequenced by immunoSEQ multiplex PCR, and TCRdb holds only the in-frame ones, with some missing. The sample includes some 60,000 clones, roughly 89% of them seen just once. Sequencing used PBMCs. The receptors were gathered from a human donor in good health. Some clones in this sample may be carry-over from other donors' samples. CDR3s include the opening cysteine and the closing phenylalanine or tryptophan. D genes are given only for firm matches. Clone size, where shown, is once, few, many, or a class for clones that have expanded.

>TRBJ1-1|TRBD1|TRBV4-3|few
TGCGCCAGCAGCTTAGGGACAGGGGGTGCTGAAGCTTTCTTT
CASSLGTGGAEAFF
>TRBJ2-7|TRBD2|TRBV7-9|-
TGTGCCAGCAGCTTCGGGACTAGCGGGAGTACCGAGCAGTACTTC
CASSFGTSGSTEQYF
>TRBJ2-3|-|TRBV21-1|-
TGTGCCAGCACTCCTCACGAGGGGGACACGCGCACAGATGCGCAGTATTTT
CASTPHEGDTRTDAQYF
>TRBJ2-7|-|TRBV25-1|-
TGTGCCAGCAAAGCTTACGAGCAGTACTTC
CASKAYEQYF
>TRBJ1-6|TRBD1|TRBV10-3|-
TGTGCCATCAGTGAGTCGGGACAGGGGAATTCACCCCTCCACTTT
CAISESGQGNSPLHF
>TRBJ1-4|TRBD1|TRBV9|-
TGTGCCAGCAGCTCCTCAACAGGGGCAACTAATGAAAAACTGTTTTTT
CASSSSTGATNEKLFF
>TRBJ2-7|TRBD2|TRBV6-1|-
TGTGCCAGCAGGGTCGCCGGGACTAGCGGGTGGAGGGGGTACTTC
CASRVAGTSGWRGYF
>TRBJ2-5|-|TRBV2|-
TGTGCCAGCGGACAGCTCATGGGGACCCAGTACTTC
CASGQLMGTQYF
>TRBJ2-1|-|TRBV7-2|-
TGTGCCAGCAGCCTGAGCTACAATGAGCAGTTCTTC
CASSLSYNEQFF
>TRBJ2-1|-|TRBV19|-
TGTGCCAGTAGTATAGGGCTAGCTTTGTACAATGAGCAGTTCTTC
CASSIGLALYNEQFF
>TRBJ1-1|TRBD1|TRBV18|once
TGTGCCAGCTCCTTCGGGACAGGAGAAGCTTTCTTT
CASSFGTGEAFF
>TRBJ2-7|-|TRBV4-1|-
TGCGCCAGCAGCCAGATCTTGGCGGTTGCCTACGAGCAGTACTTC
CASSQILAVAYEQYF
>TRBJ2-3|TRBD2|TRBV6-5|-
TGTGCCAGCAGAAGCAGCGGGGGAACGCAGTATTTT
CASRSSGGTQYF
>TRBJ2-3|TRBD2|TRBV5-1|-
TGCGCCAGCAGCTTCTCCCCCCCTGGAGCGGGAGAAAGTACAGATACGCAGTATTTT
CASSFSPPGAGESTDTQYF
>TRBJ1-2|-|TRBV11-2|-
TGTGCCAGCAGCCTAACTTACAGGGATGGCTACACCTTC
CASSLTYRDGYTF
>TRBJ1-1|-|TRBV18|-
TGTGCCAGCTCACCGACACCGACCGCTGAAGCTTTCTTT
CASSPTPTAEAFF
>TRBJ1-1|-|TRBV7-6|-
TGTGCCAGCAGCGTACAGGAGAACACTGAAGCTTTCTTT
CASSVQENTEAFF
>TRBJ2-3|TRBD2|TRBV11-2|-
TGTGCCAGCGGGGAGGGATTTGATACGCAGTATTTT
CASGEGFDTQYF
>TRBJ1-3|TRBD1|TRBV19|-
TGTGCCAGTAGCGAAGACAGGGACCCTGGAAACACCATATATTTT
CASSEDRDPGNTIYF
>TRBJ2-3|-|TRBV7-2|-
TGTGCCAGCAGCTTAGTGCTAGCCGACAGCACAGATACGCAGTATTTT
CASSLVLADSTDTQYF
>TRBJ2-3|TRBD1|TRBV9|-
TGTGCCAGCAGCCCCCAGAACAGGGGTTTAGATACGCAGTATTTT
CASSPQNRGLDTQYF
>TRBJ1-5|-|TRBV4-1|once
TGCGCCAGCAGCCAAGATGTAGGACGAGGGGGACCAGAGCCCCAGCATTTT
CASSQDVGRGGPEPQHF
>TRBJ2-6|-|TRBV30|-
TGTGCCTGGAGTGTACTTAGGGGCGCAAACTCTGGGGCCAACGTCCTGACTTTC
CAWSVLRGANSGANVLTF
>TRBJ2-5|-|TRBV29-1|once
TGCAGCGTTCGTGGCAGGCTTCAAGAGACCCAGTACTTC
CSVRGRLQETQYF
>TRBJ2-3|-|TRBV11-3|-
TGTGCCAGCAGCCCGAGGGGTGGTAGCGGTTCCCCCACAGATACGCAGTATTTT
CASSPRGGSGSPTDTQYF
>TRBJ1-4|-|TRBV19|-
TGTGCCAGTAGTCCCACCGGTCCCACGAATCGGGAAAAACTGTTTTTT
CASSPTGPTNREKLFF
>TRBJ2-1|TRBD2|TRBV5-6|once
TGTGCCAGCAGTTCCCTGACTAGCGGTTACAATGAGCAGTTCTTC
CASSSLTSGYNEQFF
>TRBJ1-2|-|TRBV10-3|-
TGTGCCATCAGCGCTGACAGGAACTATGGCTACACCTTC
CAISADRNYGYTF
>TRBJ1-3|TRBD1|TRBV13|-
TGTGCCAGCAGCACCTCTTGGACAGGGGGACTTTCGCCTGGAAACACCATATATTTT
CASSTSWTGGLSPGNTIYF
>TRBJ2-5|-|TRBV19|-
TGTGCCAGTAGTATACGGGAGACCCAGTACTTC
CASSIRETQYF
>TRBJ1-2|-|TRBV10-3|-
TGTGCCATCAGTGAGACAGATGGCTACACCTTC
CAISETDGYTF
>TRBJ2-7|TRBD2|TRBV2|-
TGTGCCAGCAGTGAAGGAGTTCCTAGCGGGGTCTCCTACGAGCAGTACTTC
CASSEGVPSGVSYEQYF